This is a list of T cell receptor beta chains from one sample in a study of T cell responses to AZD1222 COVID-19 vaccine. Assay used: immunoSEQ multiplex PCR; TCRdb lists only in-frame clones, some missing. The table records about 99,000 clones, roughly 87% of them present only once. The source material was peripheral blood, sampled on day 0 of AZD1222 vaccination. These receptors all come from an adult in good health. The CDR3 runs from the conserved cysteine through the conserved F or W. Fields, in order: V gene, D gene, J gene, clone size, CDR3 protein, CDR3 DNA. The D gene is left open where the match is weak. Clone sizes are given selectively: once, few, many, or a class where the clone is expanded.

v_call: TRBV11-2
d_call: -
j_call: TRBJ1-3
clone_size: -
cdr3_aa: CASSSVRKHSGNTIYF
cdr3_nt: TGTGCCAGCAGCTCCGTGCGCAAACACTCTGGAAACACCATATATTTT

v_call: TRBV7-3
d_call: -
j_call: TRBJ1-2
clone_size: -
cdr3_aa: CASSPNGPGRLYGYTF
cdr3_nt: TGTGCCAGCAGCCCTAATGGGCCTGGCAGGCTCTATGGCTACACCTTC

v_call: TRBV5-4
d_call: -
j_call: TRBJ1-3
clone_size: -
cdr3_aa: CASSSWGGSGNTIYF
cdr3_nt: TGTGCCAGCAGCTCCTGGGGGGGCTCAGGAAACACCATATATTTT

v_call: TRBV5-1
d_call: -
j_call: TRBJ2-2
clone_size: -
cdr3_aa: CASSPPGQNTGELFF
cdr3_nt: TGCGCCAGCAGCCCACCCGGACAAAACACCGGGGAGCTGTTTTTT

v_call: TRBV7-2
d_call: -
j_call: TRBJ2-7
clone_size: once
cdr3_aa: CASSLVGSSNSPYEQYF
cdr3_nt: TGTGCCAGCAGCTTAGTGGGATCTTCAAACAGCCCCTACGAGCAGTACTTC

v_call: TRBV29-1
d_call: -
j_call: TRBJ1-5
clone_size: once
cdr3_aa: CSGWYQPQHF
cdr3_nt: TGCAGCGGATGGTATCAGCCCCAGCATTTT

v_call: TRBV29-1
d_call: -
j_call: TRBJ1-4
clone_size: once
cdr3_aa: CSVRQTATNEKLFF
cdr3_nt: TGCAGCGTTAGACAGACTGCAACTAATGAAAAACTGTTTTTT

v_call: TRBV12-3/TRBV12-4
d_call: -
j_call: TRBJ1-5
clone_size: -
cdr3_aa: CASSSDNQPQHF
cdr3_nt: TGTGCCAGCAGTTCGGATAATCAGCCCCAGCATTTT

v_call: TRBV6-2/TRBV6-3
d_call: -
j_call: TRBJ2-1
clone_size: few
cdr3_aa: CASSKPQSYNEQFF
cdr3_nt: TGTGCCAGCAGTAAACCGCAATCCTACAATGAGCAGTTCTTC

v_call: TRBV6-2/TRBV6-3
d_call: -
j_call: TRBJ1-2
clone_size: -
cdr3_aa: CASSYSSTGQAYGYTF
cdr3_nt: TGTGCCAGCAGTTACTCGTCAACGGGCCAAGCCTATGGCTACACCTTC

v_call: TRBV5-1
d_call: TRBD2
j_call: TRBJ2-2
clone_size: -
cdr3_aa: CASSPGTSGTNTGELFF
cdr3_nt: TGTGCCAGCAGCCCGGGGACTAGCGGAACGAACACCGGGGAGCTGTTTTTT

v_call: TRBV7-6
d_call: TRBD2
j_call: TRBJ2-3
clone_size: once
cdr3_aa: CASSPAGERTDTQYF
cdr3_nt: TGTGCCAGCAGCCCAGCGGGGGAGCGCACAGATACGCAGTATTTT

v_call: TRBV10-3
d_call: -
j_call: TRBJ1-2
clone_size: -
cdr3_aa: CAISERGKNYGYTF
cdr3_nt: TGTGCCATCAGTGAGCGGGGTAAAAACTATGGCTACACCTTC

v_call: TRBV7-9
d_call: -
j_call: TRBJ1-1
clone_size: -
cdr3_aa: CASSLRDTEAFF
cdr3_nt: TGTGCCAGCAGCCTCCGGGACACTGAAGCTTTCTTT

v_call: TRBV19
d_call: -
j_call: TRBJ1-5
clone_size: -
cdr3_aa: CASTTRGRERQPQHF
cdr3_nt: TGTGCCAGTACCACGAGGGGCAGGGAGAGGCAGCCCCAGCATTTT

v_call: TRBV5-5
d_call: -
j_call: TRBJ2-1
clone_size: -
cdr3_aa: CATQRGQDYNEQFF
cdr3_nt: TGTGCTACCCAGCGGGGACAGGACTACAATGAGCAGTTCTTC

v_call: TRBV7-8
d_call: -
j_call: TRBJ2-7
clone_size: -
cdr3_aa: CASSLQSYEQYF
cdr3_nt: TGTGCCAGCAGCCTCCAGAGCTACGAGCAGTACTTC

v_call: TRBV19
d_call: -
j_call: TRBJ2-3
clone_size: -
cdr3_aa: CASSIVDGLTDTQYF
cdr3_nt: TGTGCCAGTAGTATAGTCGACGGTTTGACAGATACGCAGTATTTT

v_call: TRBV19
d_call: -
j_call: TRBJ2-6
clone_size: once
cdr3_aa: CASGPGQASGANVLTF
cdr3_nt: TGTGCCAGTGGACCGGGACAAGCCTCTGGGGCCAACGTCCTGACTTTC

v_call: TRBV7-2
d_call: TRBD2
j_call: TRBJ2-5
clone_size: -
cdr3_aa: CASSSGLAGYKETQYF
cdr3_nt: TGTGCCAGCAGCTCAGGACTAGCGGGGTATAAAGAGACCCAGTACTTC

v_call: TRBV5-5
d_call: -
j_call: TRBJ1-5
clone_size: -
cdr3_aa: CASSLTGTVGNQPQHF
cdr3_nt: TGTGCCAGCAGCTTAACAGGGACGGTGGGCAATCAGCCCCAGCATTTT

v_call: TRBV9
d_call: TRBD2
j_call: TRBJ2-5
clone_size: -
cdr3_aa: CASSPRGERGGVETQYF
cdr3_nt: TGTGCCAGCAGCCCCCGGGGGGAGCGGGGGGGCGTGGAGACCCAGTACTTC

v_call: TRBV5-4
d_call: -
j_call: TRBJ2-2
clone_size: -
cdr3_aa: CASSLEQGFTGELFF
cdr3_nt: TGTGCCAGCAGCTTGGAGCAGGGGTTCACCGGGGAGCTGTTTTTT

v_call: TRBV4-2
d_call: -
j_call: TRBJ1-5
clone_size: -
cdr3_aa: CASSQEGTLNQPQHF
cdr3_nt: TGTGCCAGCAGCCAAGAGGGCACACTCAATCAGCCCCAGCATTTT

v_call: TRBV29-1
d_call: -
j_call: TRBJ2-7
clone_size: -
cdr3_aa: CSVEDMSQGWYEQYF
cdr3_nt: TGCAGCGTTGAAGATATGAGCCAGGGGTGGTACGAGCAGTACTTC

v_call: TRBV5-4
d_call: -
j_call: TRBJ2-1
clone_size: -
cdr3_aa: CASSSVPGVAGNEQFF
cdr3_nt: TGTGCCAGCAGCTCCGTCCCGGGGGTAGCAGGCAATGAGCAGTTCTTC

v_call: TRBV2
d_call: -
j_call: TRBJ2-1
clone_size: -
cdr3_aa: CASSEEIGSYNEQFF
cdr3_nt: TGTGCCAGCAGTGAAGAGATCGGCTCCTACAATGAGCAGTTCTTC

v_call: TRBV30
d_call: -
j_call: TRBJ1-2
clone_size: -
cdr3_aa: CAWSIDSNYGYTF
cdr3_nt: TGTGCCTGGAGTATAGATTCTAACTATGGCTACACCTTC

v_call: TRBV9
d_call: TRBD2
j_call: TRBJ2-1
clone_size: -
cdr3_aa: CASSVGTSGSNEQFF
cdr3_nt: TGTGCCAGCAGCGTGGGGACTAGCGGGAGTAATGAGCAGTTCTTC

v_call: TRBV6-4
d_call: -
j_call: TRBJ2-6
clone_size: -
cdr3_aa: CASSEGSLSSGANVLTF
cdr3_nt: TGTGCCAGCAGCGAGGGGAGTTTGAGCTCTGGGGCCAACGTCCTGACTTTC

v_call: TRBV19
d_call: -
j_call: TRBJ1-6
clone_size: -
cdr3_aa: CASSIYGGERAPLHF
cdr3_nt: TGTGCCAGTAGTATATATGGAGGGGAGAGGGCACCCCTCCACTTT

v_call: TRBV12-3/TRBV12-4
d_call: -
j_call: TRBJ2-2
clone_size: -
cdr3_aa: CASSTPPSGELFF
cdr3_nt: TGTGCCAGCAGCACTCCCCCTTCCGGGGAGCTGTTTTTT

v_call: TRBV2
d_call: -
j_call: TRBJ2-1
clone_size: -
cdr3_aa: CASSERAVYNEQFF
cdr3_nt: TGTGCCAGCAGTGAAAGGGCCGTCTACAATGAGCAGTTCTTC

v_call: TRBV29-1
d_call: TRBD1
j_call: TRBJ1-2
clone_size: -
cdr3_aa: CSVQGTGSGYTF
cdr3_nt: TGCAGCGTCCAAGGGACAGGGAGCGGCTACACCTTC

v_call: TRBV6-2/TRBV6-3
d_call: -
j_call: TRBJ1-1
clone_size: few
cdr3_aa: CASSYPSLRAFF
cdr3_nt: TGTGCCAGCAGTTATCCGAGCCTGAGAGCTTTCTTT

v_call: TRBV21-1
d_call: -
j_call: TRBJ1-4
clone_size: -
cdr3_aa: CASSKVGTANEKLFF
cdr3_nt: TGTGCCAGCAGCAAAGTAGGGACGGCGAATGAAAAACTGTTTTTT

v_call: TRBV5-6
d_call: -
j_call: TRBJ1-1
clone_size: -
cdr3_aa: CASSLVTVNTEAFF
cdr3_nt: TGTGCCAGCAGCTTGGTGACAGTAAACACTGAAGCTTTCTTT

v_call: TRBV20-1
d_call: -
j_call: TRBJ1-3
clone_size: -
cdr3_aa: CSASTGNTIYF
cdr3_nt: TGCAGTGCTAGTACTGGAAACACCATATATTTT

v_call: TRBV12-3/TRBV12-4
d_call: -
j_call: TRBJ1-1
clone_size: -
cdr3_aa: CASNKWATEAFF
cdr3_nt: TGTGCCAGCAACAAGTGGGCCACTGAAGCTTTCTTT

v_call: TRBV6-5
d_call: TRBD2
j_call: TRBJ2-5
clone_size: -
cdr3_aa: CASSSSGGETQYF
cdr3_nt: TGTGCCAGCAGTTCCAGCGGGGGCGAGACCCAGTACTTC

v_call: TRBV2
d_call: TRBD2
j_call: TRBJ2-1
clone_size: -
cdr3_aa: CASSEALLAGNYNEQFF
cdr3_nt: TGTGCCAGCAGTGAAGCGCTGCTAGCGGGTAATTACAATGAGCAGTTCTTC

v_call: TRBV27
d_call: -
j_call: TRBJ2-2
clone_size: -
cdr3_aa: CASSQTSGTGELFF
cdr3_nt: TGTGCCAGCAGTCAGACCTCGGGTACCGGGGAGCTGTTTTTT

v_call: TRBV7-9
d_call: TRBD1
j_call: TRBJ1-1
clone_size: -
cdr3_aa: CASSPTGDDTEAFF
cdr3_nt: TGTGCCAGCAGCCCTACAGGGGACGACACTGAAGCTTTCTTT

v_call: TRBV2
d_call: -
j_call: TRBJ2-1
clone_size: -
cdr3_aa: CASVGYNEQFF
cdr3_nt: TGTGCCAGCGTCGGATACAATGAGCAGTTCTTC

v_call: TRBV12-3/TRBV12-4
d_call: -
j_call: TRBJ2-5
clone_size: -
cdr3_aa: CASSKGETQYF
cdr3_nt: TGTGCCAGCAGCAAAGGGGAGACCCAGTACTTC